These 7 T cell receptor beta chains were all obtained from the same sample, sequenced in a study of OX40 agonist ivuxolimab in advanced cancers. Sequenced by immunoSEQ multiplex PCR; TCRdb stores in-frame clones only, minus some. The data show some 10,000 clones, around three quarters seen once. Specimen: CD4+ or CD8+ T cells sorted from blood, collected in a trial of the OX40 agonist ivuxolimab. These receptors were collected from an adult with an advanced solid tumor such as melanoma, head and neck, liver or kidney cancer.

V gene TRBV6-5 combines with J gene TRBJ1-5; unclear D gene. Trimming removed 6 bases at V and 4 bases at J, with 10 bases between. The CDR3 covers 13 residues. Germline V gene data show CDR1 as MNHEY and CDR2 as SVGAGI. CDR3 coding DNA: TGTGCCAGCAGCACGTCGTGGAATCAGCCCCAGCATTTT. Protein: CASSTSWNQPQHF.

V gene TRBV7-9 combines with J gene TRBJ2-1; 11 bases agree with TRBD2. V lost 5 bases to trimming and J lost 9 bases; unmatched junction nucleotides: 12. This CDR3 has 16 residues. Germline assignment: CDR1 SEHNR and CDR2 FQNEAQ (reference sequence). CDR3 DNA sequence: TGTGCCAGCAGCCGCATAACTAGCGGGAGTTATAGTGAGCAGTTCTTC. Amino acids: CASSRITSGSYSEQFF. Complete variable domain (other parts from reference TRBV7-9 and TRBJ2-1): DTGVSQNPRHKITKRGQNVTFRCDPISEHNRLYWYRQTLGQGPEFLTYFQNEAQLEKSRLLSDRFSAERPKGSFSTLEIQRTEQGDSAMYLCASSRITSGSYSEQFFGPGTRLTVL.

This clone was seen only once. The chain couples TRBV7-9 to TRBJ2-7; 7 nucleotides line up with TRBD2. V lost 4 bases and J lost 6; bases outside the gene matches: 12. This CDR3 region has 15 residues. Per germline, CDR1 SEHNR and CDR2 FQNEAQ (reference sequence). The CDR3 is CASSSTNGEGSEQYF. The CDR3 DNA reads as TGTGCCAGCAGCTCCACAAACGGGGAGGGGTCCGAGCAGTACTTC.

This chain links TRBV29-1 with TRBJ2-7; no clear D gene. The CDR3 contains 13 residues. Trimming took off 2 bases at V and 0 bases at J, with 8 bases between the two ends. Looked up from germline, CDR1 is SQVTM and CDR2 is ANQGSEA. Here the CDR3 reads CSVESQFSYEQYF. The CDR3 coding sequence is TGCAGCGTTGAAAGTCAGTTCTCCTACGAGCAGTACTTC.

The chain joins TRBV11-2 to TRBJ2-7; D gene ambiguous. V lost 6 bases to trimming and J lost 4 bases, with 4 bases between them. CDR1 is SGHAT and CDR2 is FQNNGV in the germline V gene. This CDR3 is 10 amino acids long. The CDR3 region has the DNA TGTGCCAGCAGTCTGTACGAGCAGTACTTC. This codes for CASSLYEQYF.

The rearrangement joins TRBV9 to TRBJ1-4; weak D call: TRBD1 (5 bases). Trimming pared 4 bases from V and 0 bases from J, leaving 16 bases between. The germline V gene encodes CDR1 SGDLS and CDR2 YYNGEE. CDR3 length: 17 amino acids. CDR3 nucleotides: TGTGCCAGCAGCCCCAGGGCAGGGCCCGCAACTAATGAAAAACTGTTTTTT. Its protein product is CASSPRAGPATNEKLFF.

By its share, this clone is large (0.1 to 1%). This rearrangement joins TRBV14 to TRBJ2-2; D unresolved. Germline CDR1 and CDR2: SGHDN and FVKESK. The CDR3 extends over 15 amino acids. The ends were cut back, 6 bases at V and 6 bases at J, with 17 bases in the middle. The CDR3 loop reads CASSPPPSWAGELFF. The CDR3 DNA reads TGTGCCAGCAGTCCCCCTCCCAGCTGGGCCGGGGAGCTGTTTTTT.